One sample yielded the 3 T cell receptor beta chains listed below, sequenced in a study of CD8 T cells in ankylosing spondylitis. Study conclusions and caveats: One TCR beta motif, made up of eight highly homologous variants, appeared characteristic of ankylosing spondylitis blood.

Each CDR3 protein gets one entry after TCRdb re-called the 5' RACE reads with MiXCR. The data contain about 840,000 distinct CDR3 sequences, around 11% of them seen just once; the ten biggest clones take up 0.51%. The antigens of these receptors remain unknown. Material: blood, either unsorted or a sorted T cell fraction (not recorded which). Receptor source: a male donor with ankylosing spondylitis.

This chain links TRBV9 with TRBJ1-2; no firm D call. Germline assignment: CDR1 SGDLS and CDR2 YYNGEE. This CDR3 has 15 amino acids. Trimming removed 2 bases from V and 4 bases from J, with 15 bases in between. The CDR3 protein is CASSVGDTGSYGYTF. As DNA, the CDR3 is TGTGCCAGCAGCGTCGGGGATACGGGATCCTATGGCTACACCTTC.

The chain has TRBV27 and TRBJ1-2, with 11 bases lining up with TRBD1. The CDR3 consists of 14 residues. With V trimmed by 6 bases and J by 7 bases, 7 bases remained unmatched. CDR1 and CDR2 from the germline V gene are MNHEY and SMNVEV (reference sequence). The CDR3 bases are TGTGCCAGCAGGAGGACAGGGGGCATGCTTGGCTACACCTTC. As protein: CASRRTGGMLGYTF.

CDR3 coding DNA: TGTGCCAGCAGCCAGGGCCAGACTAGCGGGTGGCAAGAGACCCAGTACTTC. Its translation: CASSQGQTSGWQETQYF. The chain uses TRBV4-2 and TRBJ2-5; TRBD2 matches 10 bases. The V segment lost 3 bases and the J segment 2 bases; nucleotides outside the gene matches: 9. This CDR3 has 17 residues. The V gene's germline CDR1 is LGHNA and CDR2 YNFKEQ.